The 8 T cell receptor beta chains given below trace back to one sample, sequenced in a study of Ad26.COV2.S vaccination and SARS-CoV-2 variants. The protocol was immunoSEQ multiplex PCR, while the TCRdb copy is restricted to in-frame clones and leaves out a portion. This sample has roughly 300,000 clones, with less than 90% found just once. Treatment here: some 20 received Ad26.COV2.S at low or high dose, single or two shots; roughly 5 received placebo; per-sample allocation not given. Sampling occurred on day 63 after the first vaccine or placebo injection. Sequenced material: peripheral blood, taken in a trial of Ad26.COV2.S vaccine versus placebo. These receptors all come from a person between 18 and 65 years old who received the Ad26.COV2.S COVID-19 vaccine or a placebo.

This clone appeared a single time. The chain uses TRBV6-2 or TRBV6-3 and TRBJ2-1; 8 bases are shared with TRBD1. The V and J ends lost 2 bases and 1 base, in that order; junction bases with no gene match: 1. CDR1 is MNHEY and CDR2 is SVGEGT in the germline V gene. The CDR3 contains 15 residues. DNA of the CDR3: TGTGCCAGCAGTTACGGACAGGGTTCCTACAATGAGCAGTTCTTC. Its translation: CASSYGQGSYNEQFF.

The rearrangement links TRBV7-7 to TRBJ2-1, with TRBD2 identical over 14 bases. Germline V gene lookup returns CDR1 SSHAT and CDR2 FNYEAQ (reference sequence). The CDR3 sequence is 15 residues long. V shed 3 bases, J shed 7 bases, and the junction held 2 bases outside the gene matches. The CDR3 DNA reads as TGTGCCAGCAGCTTCGGGACTAGCGGGGGAAATGAGCAGTTCTTC. Protein: CASSFGTSGGNEQFF.

The V gene is TRBV4-1, the J gene TRBJ2-6, with 7 bases aligning to TRBD1. Germline CDR1 reads MGHRA; CDR2 reads YSYEKL. V was clipped by 1 base and J by 0 bases; unmatched bases: 18. The CDR3 sequence is 22 residues long. This CDR3 reads CASSQGVEYPRQGPSGANVLTF. The CDR3 bases are TGCGCCAGCAGCCAAGGGGTAGAGTACCCGAGACAGGGACCCTCTGGGGCCAACGTCCTGACTTTC.

J is TRBJ2-7 and V is TRBV9; weak D call: TRBD1 (6 bases). Germline CDR1 reads SGDLS; CDR2 reads YYNGEE. The V gene lost 5 bases and the J gene lost 5 bases, with 17 bases spanning the gap. This CDR3 comprises 14 residues. The CDR3 region has the DNA TGTGCCAGCAGTGGGACATTGGACGTCAACGAGCAGTACTTC. The encoded protein is CASSGTLDVNEQYF.

The chain carries TRBV3-1 (or the pseudogene TRBV3-2) and TRBJ2-7; D is ambiguous. This CDR3 comprises 11 residues. The germline gives CDR1 LGHDT, CDR2 YNNKEL (reference sequence). Trimming shortened V by 1 base and J by 7 bases, and 5 bases separated the two germline ends. In DNA form, the CDR3 reads TGTGCCAGCAGCCAAGCCTGGGAGCAGTACTTC. Translated, it gives CASSQAWEQYF.

The J gene is TRBJ2-2, the V gene TRBV6-4, with a possible D match to TRBD2 (6 bases). The V end lost 0 bases, the J end lost 5 bases, and 10 bases lay between the germline ends. The CDR3 is 15 amino acids. Germline V lookup: CDR1 MRHNA, CDR2 SNTAGT. DNA of the CDR3: TGTGCCAGCAGTGACTCTTGGCTAGCGACCGGGGAGCTGTTTTTT. Amino acids: CASSDSWLATGELFF.

This clone occurred a few times. This chain uses TRBV10-1 with TRBJ2-1; no clear D gene. The length of the CDR3 is 15 residues. Trimming removed 5 bases from V and 2 bases from J, with 13 bases in between. The V gene's germline CDR1 is WNHNN and CDR2 SYGVQD (reference sequence). CDR3 sequence (DNA): TGCGCCAGCAGTCGAACCAGGCAAACCTACAATGAGCAGTTCTTC. The encoded protein is CASSRTRQTYNEQFF.

The V and J genes are TRBV10-3 and TRBJ2-1; the D gene could be TRBD1 or TRBD2 (6 bases each). Germline V lookup: CDR1 ENHRY, CDR2 SYGVKD. The length of the CDR3 is 12 residues. V was pared by 3 bases and J by 8 bases, with 8 bases between. DNA of the CDR3: TGTGCCATCAGTGACGGGGGCGATGAGCAGTTCTTC. Translation gives CAISDGGDEQFF.